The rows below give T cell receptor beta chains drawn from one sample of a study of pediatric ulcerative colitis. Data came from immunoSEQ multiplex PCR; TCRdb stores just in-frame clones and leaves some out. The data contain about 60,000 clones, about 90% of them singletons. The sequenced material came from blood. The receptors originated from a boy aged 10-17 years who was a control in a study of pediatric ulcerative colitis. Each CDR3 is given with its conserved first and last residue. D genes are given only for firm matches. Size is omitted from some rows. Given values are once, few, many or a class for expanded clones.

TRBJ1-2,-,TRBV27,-,CASANFGSNYGYTF,TGTGCCAGCGCCAACTTCGGGTCTAACTATGGCTACACCTTC
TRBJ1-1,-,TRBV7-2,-,CASSLVGANTEAFF,TGTGCCAGCAGCTTAGTGGGCGCGAACACTGAAGCTTTCTTT
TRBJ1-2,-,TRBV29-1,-,CSVDLAGPYGYTF,TGCAGCGTTGACTTGGCAGGGCCCTATGGCTACACCTTC
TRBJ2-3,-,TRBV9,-,CASSPNPVWGRNTDTQYF,TGTGCCAGCAGCCCAAACCCTGTGTGGGGACGAAACACAGATACGCAGTATTTT
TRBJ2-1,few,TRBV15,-,CATSRAGPYNEQFF,TGTGCCACCAGCAGAGCGGGACCCTACAATGAGCAGTTCTTC
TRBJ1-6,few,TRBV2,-,CASRVYSPLHF,TGTGCCAGCAGGGTGTATTCACCCCTCCACTTT
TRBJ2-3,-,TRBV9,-,CASSVEGYVTDTQYF,TGTGCCAGCAGCGTAGAGGGTTATGTTACAGATACGCAGTATTTT
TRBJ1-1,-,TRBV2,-,CASSRSEVFF,TGTGCCAGCAGTCGATCGGAGGTTTTCTTT
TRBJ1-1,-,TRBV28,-,CALKQSVSGEAFF,TGTGCCCTTAAGCAGAGTGTGAGCGGTGAAGCTTTCTTT
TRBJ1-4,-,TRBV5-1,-,CASSFQDQEDEKLFF,TGCGCCAGCAGCTTCCAGGACCAGGAAGATGAAAAACTGTTTTTT
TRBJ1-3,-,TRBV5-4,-,CASSLEGVPGNTIYF,TGTGCCAGCAGCTTGGAGGGCGTTCCTGGAAACACCATATATTTT
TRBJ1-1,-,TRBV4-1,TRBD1,CASSQGWRQGNTEAFF,TGCGCCAGCAGCCAAGGATGGAGACAGGGGAACACTGAAGCTTTCTTT
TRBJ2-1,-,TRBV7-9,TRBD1,CASSTGTGLLNEQFF,TGTGCCAGCAGCACCGGGACAGGGCTTCTCAATGAGCAGTTCTTC
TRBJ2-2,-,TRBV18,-,CASSLRIENTGELFF,TGTGCCAGCTCACTCCGCATCGAGAACACCGGGGAGCTGTTTTTT
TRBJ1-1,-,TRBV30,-,CAWSVPLSAFF,TGTGCCTGGAGTGTACCGCTTTCTGCTTTCTTT
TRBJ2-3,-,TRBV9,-,CASSVAPGTDTQYF,TGTGCCAGCAGCGTTGCTCCGGGGACAGATACGCAGTATTTT
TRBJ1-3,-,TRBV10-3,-,CAISDSSRESGNTIYF,TGTGCCATCAGTGACTCGAGCAGGGAATCTGGAAACACCATATATTTT
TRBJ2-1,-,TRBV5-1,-,CASSPMQGYNEQFF,TGCGCCAGCAGCCCAATGCAGGGGTACAATGAGCAGTTCTTC
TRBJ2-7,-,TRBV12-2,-,CARPSKREKTYEQYF,TGTGCAAGGCCCTCTAAGCGGGAAAAAACCTACGAGCAGTACTTC
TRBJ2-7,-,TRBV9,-,CASSASYEQYF,TGTGCCAGCAGCGCTTCCTACGAGCAGTACTTC
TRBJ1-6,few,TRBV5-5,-,CASSLAGAYNSPLHF,TGTGCCAGCAGCTTAGCAGGGGCGTATAATTCACCCCTCCACTTT
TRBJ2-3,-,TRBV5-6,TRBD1,CASRRIWESGQGSTDTQYF,TGTGCCAGCAGGAGAATTTGGGAGTCCGGACAGGGATCCACAGATACGCAGTATTTT
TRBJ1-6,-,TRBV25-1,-,CASSEGPRSSYNSPLHF,TGTGCCAGCAGTGAGGGCCCCCGGAGCTCCTATAATTCACCCCTCCACTTT
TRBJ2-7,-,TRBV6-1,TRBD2,CASSVLAGVNEQYF,TGTGCCAGCAGTGTTTTAGCGGGAGTCAACGAGCAGTACTTC
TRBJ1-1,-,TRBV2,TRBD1,CASSEGQTNTEAFF,TGTGCCAGCAGTGAGGGACAGACGAACACTGAAGCTTTCTTT
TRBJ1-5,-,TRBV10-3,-,CAISENTLGNQPQHF,TGTGCCATCAGTGAGAACACTTTGGGCAATCAGCCCCAGCATTTT
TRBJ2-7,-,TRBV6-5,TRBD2,CASSQDRGGLVEQYF,TGTGCCAGCAGTCAGGACCGGGGGGGTTTGGTCGAGCAGTACTTC
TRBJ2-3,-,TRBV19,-,CASSIGVGRDTQYF,TGTGCCAGTAGTATAGGGGTGGGGAGGGATACGCAGTATTTT
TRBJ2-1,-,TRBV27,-,CASSSPTYDVEQFF,TGTGCCAGCAGTTCCCCGACTTATGACGTTGAGCAGTTCTTC
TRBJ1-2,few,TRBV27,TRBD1,CASSLSGTDYGYTF,TGTGCCAGCAGTTTATCCGGGACAGATTATGGCTACACCTTC
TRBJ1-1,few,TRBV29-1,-,CSVGPAGLNTEAFF,TGCAGCGTTGGCCCGGCGGGGTTGAACACTGAAGCTTTCTTT
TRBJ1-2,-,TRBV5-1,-,CASTETGQNYGYTF,TGCGCCAGCACCGAAACGGGGCAGAACTATGGCTACACCTTC
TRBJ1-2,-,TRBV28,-,CASTASKEHGYTF,TGTGCCAGCACTGCCTCTAAGGAACATGGCTACACCTTC
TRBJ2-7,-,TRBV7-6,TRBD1,CASSLKGTGAYEQYF,TGTGCCAGCAGCTTAAAGGGAACAGGGGCCTACGAGCAGTACTTC
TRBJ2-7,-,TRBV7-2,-,CASSLTGKSYEQYF,TGTGCCAGCAGCCTCACAGGAAAATCCTACGAGCAGTACTTC
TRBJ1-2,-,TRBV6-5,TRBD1,CASSPGGQNYGYTF,TGTGCCAGCAGCCCGGGGGGACAGAACTATGGCTACACCTTC
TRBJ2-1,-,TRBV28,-,CASSLKGLLTYNEQFF,TGTGCCAGCAGTTTAAAGGGGCTTCTTACCTACAATGAGCAGTTCTTC
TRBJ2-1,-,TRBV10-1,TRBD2,CASSDASLAGGNNEQFF,TGCGCCAGCAGTGACGCCTCACTAGCGGGGGGGAACAATGAGCAGTTCTTC
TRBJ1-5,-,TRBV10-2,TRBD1,CASTEGGTGYQPQHF,TGCGCCAGCACCGAAGGGGGGACAGGGTATCAGCCCCAGCATTTT
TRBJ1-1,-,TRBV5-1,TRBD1,CASSWGQGLTEAFF,TGCGCCAGCAGCTGGGGACAGGGATTAACTGAAGCTTTCTTT
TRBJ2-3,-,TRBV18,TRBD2,CASSPLTRTSGGSTDTQYF,TGTGCCAGCTCACCCCTAACTCGGACTAGCGGGGGATCGACGGATACGCAGTATTTT
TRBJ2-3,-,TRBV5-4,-,CASSPSIRPDSTDTQYF,TGTGCCAGCAGCCCAAGTATTAGACCGGACAGCACAGATACGCAGTATTTT
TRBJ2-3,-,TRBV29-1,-,CSGGPEDTQYF,TGCAGCGGGGGACCCGAGGATACGCAGTATTTT
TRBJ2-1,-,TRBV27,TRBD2,CASSLAGVNNEQFF,TGTGCCAGCAGTTTAGCGGGGGTCAACAATGAGCAGTTCTTC
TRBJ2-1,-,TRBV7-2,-,CASSLRPFPKASYNEQFF,TGTGCCAGCAGCTTACGGCCATTCCCGAAAGCGTCCTACAATGAGCAGTTCTTC
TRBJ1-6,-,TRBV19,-,CASSTRETSYNSPLHF,TGTGCCAGTAGTACCCGGGAAACGAGTTATAATTCACCCCTCCACTTT
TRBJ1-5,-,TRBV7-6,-,CASSLILGRNQPQHF,TGTGCCAGCAGCTTAATTTTGGGGAGAAATCAGCCCCAGCATTTT
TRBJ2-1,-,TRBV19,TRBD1,CASSKDRTTRNEQFF,TGTGCCAGTAGTAAGGACAGGACGACTCGGAATGAGCAGTTCTTC
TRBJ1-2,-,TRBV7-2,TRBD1,CASSLVGQGANYGYTF,TGTGCCAGCAGCTTGGTAGGGCAGGGGGCAAACTATGGCTACACCTTC
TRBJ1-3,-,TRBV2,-,CASSALGRAGNTIYF,TGTGCCAGCAGTGCCCTTGGCAGGGCCGGAAACACCATATATTTT
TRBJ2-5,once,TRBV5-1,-,CASSLDRVEETQYF,TGCGCCAGCAGCCTGGACCGGGTTGAGGAGACCCAGTACTTC